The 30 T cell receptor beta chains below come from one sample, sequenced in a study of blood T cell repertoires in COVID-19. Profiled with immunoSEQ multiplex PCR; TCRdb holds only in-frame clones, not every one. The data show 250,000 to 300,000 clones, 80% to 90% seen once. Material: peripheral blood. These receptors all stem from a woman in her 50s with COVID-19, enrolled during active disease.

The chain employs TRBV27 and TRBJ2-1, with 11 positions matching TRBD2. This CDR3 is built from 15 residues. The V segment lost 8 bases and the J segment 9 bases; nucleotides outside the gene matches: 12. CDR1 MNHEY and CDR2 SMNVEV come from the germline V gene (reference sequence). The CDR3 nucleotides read TGTGCCAGCGCCCCAAGGTCTAGCGGGAGGCGTGAGCAGTTCTTC. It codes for CASAPRSSGRREQFF.

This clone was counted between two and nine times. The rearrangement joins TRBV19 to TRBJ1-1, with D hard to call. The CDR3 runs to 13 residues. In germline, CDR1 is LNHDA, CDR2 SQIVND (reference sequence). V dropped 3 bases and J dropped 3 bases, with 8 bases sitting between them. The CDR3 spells CASSMFGYTEAFF. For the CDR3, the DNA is TGTGCCAGTAGTATGTTTGGCTACACTGAAGCTTTCTTT.

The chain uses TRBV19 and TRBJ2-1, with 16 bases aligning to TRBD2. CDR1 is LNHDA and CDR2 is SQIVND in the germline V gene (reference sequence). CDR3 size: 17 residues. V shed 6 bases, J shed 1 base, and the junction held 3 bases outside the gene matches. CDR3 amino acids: CASRGLAGGWSYNEQFF. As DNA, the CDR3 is TGTGCCAGTAGGGGACTAGCGGGAGGGTGGTCCTACAATGAGCAGTTCTTC.

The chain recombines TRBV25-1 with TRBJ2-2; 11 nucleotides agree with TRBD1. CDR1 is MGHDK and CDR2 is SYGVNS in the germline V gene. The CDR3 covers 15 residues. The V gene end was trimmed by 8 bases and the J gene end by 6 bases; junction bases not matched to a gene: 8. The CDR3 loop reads CASQRGQGASGELFF. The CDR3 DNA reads TGTGCCAGCCAGCGAGGACAGGGGGCGTCCGGGGAGCTGTTTTTT.

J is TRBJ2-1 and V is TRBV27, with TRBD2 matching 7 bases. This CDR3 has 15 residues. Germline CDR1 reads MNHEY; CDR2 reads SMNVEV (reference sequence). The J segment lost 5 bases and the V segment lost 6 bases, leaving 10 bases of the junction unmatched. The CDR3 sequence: CASRNGGLGDNEQFF. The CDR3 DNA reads TGTGCCAGCAGAAATGGAGGACTAGGAGACAATGAGCAGTTCTTC.

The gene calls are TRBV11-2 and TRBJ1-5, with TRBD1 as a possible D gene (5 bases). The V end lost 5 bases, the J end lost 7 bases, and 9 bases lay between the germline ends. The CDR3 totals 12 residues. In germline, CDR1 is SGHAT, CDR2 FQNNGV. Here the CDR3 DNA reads TGTGCCAGCAGCCATGGACAACAGCCCCAGCATTTT. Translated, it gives CASSHGQQPQHF. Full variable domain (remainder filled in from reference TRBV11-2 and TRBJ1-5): EAGVAQSPRYKIIEKRQSVAFWCNPISGHATLYWYQQILGQGPKLLIQFQNNGVVDDSQLPKDRFSAERLKGVDSTLKIQPAKLEDSAVYLCASSHGQQPQHFGDGTRLSIL.

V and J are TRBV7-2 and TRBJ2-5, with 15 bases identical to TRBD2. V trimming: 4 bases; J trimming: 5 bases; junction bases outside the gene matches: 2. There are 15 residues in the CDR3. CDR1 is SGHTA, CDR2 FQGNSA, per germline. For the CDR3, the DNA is TGTGCCAGCAGCTCCGGGACTAGCGGGAGGGAGACCCAGTACTTC. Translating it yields CASSSGTSGRETQYF.

The CDR3 sequence is CASSPGTSGFTYEQYF. Here the CDR3 DNA reads TGTGCCAGCAGTCCCGGGACTAGCGGTTTCACCTACGAGCAGTACTTC. The chain couples TRBV7-3 to TRBJ2-7, with 11 nucleotides matching TRBD2. Trimming at V came to 6 bases and at J to 2 bases, leaving 9 bases not matched to a gene. The CDR3 is made up of 16 amino acids. Germline V gene sequence: CDR1 SGHTA, CDR2 FQGTGA.

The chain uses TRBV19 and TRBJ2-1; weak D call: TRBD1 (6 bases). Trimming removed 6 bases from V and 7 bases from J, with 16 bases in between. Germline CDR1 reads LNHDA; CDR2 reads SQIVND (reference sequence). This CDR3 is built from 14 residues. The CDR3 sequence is CASRSGASGNEQFF. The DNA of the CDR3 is TGTGCCAGTAGATCAGGGGCCTCGGGAAATGAGCAGTTCTTC.

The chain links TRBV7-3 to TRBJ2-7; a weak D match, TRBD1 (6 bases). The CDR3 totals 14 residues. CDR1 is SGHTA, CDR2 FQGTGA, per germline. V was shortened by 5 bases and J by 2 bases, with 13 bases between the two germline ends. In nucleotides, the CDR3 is TGTGCCAGCAGCCCTGGACAGCTAGCCTACGAGCAGTACTTC. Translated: CASSPGQLAYEQYF. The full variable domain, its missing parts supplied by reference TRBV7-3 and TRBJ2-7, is GAGVSQTPSNKVTEKGKYVELRCDPISGHTALYWYRQSLGQGPEFLIYFQGTGAADDSGLPNDRFFAVRPEGSVSTLKIQRTERGDSAVYLCASSPGQLAYEQYFGPGTRLTVT.

The CDR3 nucleotides are TGTGCCAGCACCGAGGGAGGGCCCGGCACAGATACGCAGTATTTT. The encoded protein is CASTEGGPGTDTQYF. V and J are TRBV27 and TRBJ2-3; 7 nucleotides match TRBD2. The V segment lost 7 bases and the J segment 1 base; nucleotides outside the gene matches: 8. CDR3 length: 15 amino acids. Germline CDR1 and CDR2: MNHEY and SMNVEV (reference sequence).

CDR3 in amino acids: CASSQLLGLDSIQYF. Written as DNA, the CDR3 is TGTGCCAGCAGCCAGTTGTTGGGACTAGATTCCATTCAGTACTTC. The chain employs TRBV13 and TRBJ2-4; 8 positions match TRBD2. Unmatched junction bases numbered 12, after V lost 5 bases and J lost 9 bases. This CDR3 region has 15 residues. Per germline, CDR1 PRHDT and CDR2 FYEKMQ (reference sequence).

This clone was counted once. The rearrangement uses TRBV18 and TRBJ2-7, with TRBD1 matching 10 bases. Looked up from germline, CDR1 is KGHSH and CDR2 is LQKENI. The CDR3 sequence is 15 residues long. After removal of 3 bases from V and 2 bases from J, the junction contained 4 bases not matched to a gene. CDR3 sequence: CASSPETGGAYEQYF. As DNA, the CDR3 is TGTGCCAGCTCACCCGAGACAGGGGGCGCCTACGAGCAGTACTTC.

The CDR3 DNA is TGTGCCAGTAAGGGGCAGGGGCACACCGGGGAGCTGTTTTTT. It encodes CASKGQGHTGELFF. This chain connects TRBV11-3 to TRBJ2-2; tentative D call: TRBD1 (6 bases). Trimming stripped 9 bases from V and 3 bases from J, with 14 bases between. CDR1 and CDR2 (germline): SGHNT, YENEEA. CDR3 length: 14 amino acids.

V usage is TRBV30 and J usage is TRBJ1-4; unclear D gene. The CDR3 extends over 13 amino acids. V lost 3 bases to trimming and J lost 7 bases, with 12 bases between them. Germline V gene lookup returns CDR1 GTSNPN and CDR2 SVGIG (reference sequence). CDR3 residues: CAWRGRTPEKLFF. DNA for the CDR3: TGTGCCTGGAGGGGCAGAACTCCTGAAAAACTGTTTTTT.

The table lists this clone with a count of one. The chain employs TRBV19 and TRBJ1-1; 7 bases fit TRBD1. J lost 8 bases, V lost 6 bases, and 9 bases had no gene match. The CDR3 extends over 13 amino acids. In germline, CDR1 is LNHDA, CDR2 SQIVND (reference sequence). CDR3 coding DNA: TGTGCCAGTAGGCAGACAGGGCGGGACGAAGCTTTCTTT. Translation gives CASRQTGRDEAFF.

CDR3 protein: CATSRDKYSNQPQHF. For the CDR3, the DNA is TGTGCCACCAGCAGAGATAAATATAGCAATCAGCCCCAGCATTTT. V is TRBV15 and J is TRBJ1-5; unclear D gene. The CDR3 covers 15 residues. The germline V and J ends were trimmed by 0 bases and 0 bases, with 6 bases remaining between them. The germline CDR1 and CDR2 sequences are LNHNV and YYDKDF (reference sequence).

The CDR3 region has the DNA TGTGCCAGCAGCCCGCGGGAGGGCTACTACAATGAGCAGTTCTTC. Translation: CASSPREGYYNEQFF. The chain is built from TRBV14 and TRBJ2-1; 9 bases match TRBD2. Germline CDR1 and CDR2: SGHDN and FVKESK. The CDR3 length is 15 residues. With V trimmed by 4 bases and J by 3 bases, 4 bases remained unmatched.

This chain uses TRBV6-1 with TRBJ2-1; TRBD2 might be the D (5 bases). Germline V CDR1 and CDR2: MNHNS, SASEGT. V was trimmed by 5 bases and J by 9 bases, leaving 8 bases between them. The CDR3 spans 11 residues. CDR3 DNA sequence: TGTGCCAGCAGTTTCCGGGGTGAGCAGTTCTTC. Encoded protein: CASSFRGEQFF.

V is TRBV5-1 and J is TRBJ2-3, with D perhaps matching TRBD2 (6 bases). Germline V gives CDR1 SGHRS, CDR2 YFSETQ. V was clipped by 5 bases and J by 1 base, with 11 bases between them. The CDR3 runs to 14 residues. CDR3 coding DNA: TGCGCCAGCAGGGCCGGGACTCGCACAGATACGCAGTATTTT. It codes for CASRAGTRTDTQYF.

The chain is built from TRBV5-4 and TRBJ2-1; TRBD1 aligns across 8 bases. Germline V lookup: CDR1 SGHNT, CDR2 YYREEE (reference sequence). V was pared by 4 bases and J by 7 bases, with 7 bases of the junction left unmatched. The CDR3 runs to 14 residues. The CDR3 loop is CASSAGQGRNEQFF. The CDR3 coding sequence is TGTGCCAGCAGCGCTGGACAGGGCCGAAATGAGCAGTTCTTC.

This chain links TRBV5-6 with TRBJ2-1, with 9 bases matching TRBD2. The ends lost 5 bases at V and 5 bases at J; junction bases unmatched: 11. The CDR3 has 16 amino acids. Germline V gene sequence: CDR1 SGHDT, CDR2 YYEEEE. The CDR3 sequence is CASRPGLAFNNNEQFF. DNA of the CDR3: TGTGCCAGCAGGCCGGGACTAGCTTTTAACAACAATGAGCAGTTCTTC.

CDR3 sequence (DNA): TGTGCCAGCAGTGATTTACTAGCAATCTACGAGCAGTACTTC. This encodes CASSDLLAIYEQYF. This rearrangement joins TRBV2 to TRBJ2-7, with D perhaps matching TRBD2 (6 bases). CDR1 is SNHLY, CDR2 FYNNEI, per germline. Trimming stripped 3 bases from V and 3 bases from J, with 12 bases between. The CDR3 loop spans 14 amino acids.

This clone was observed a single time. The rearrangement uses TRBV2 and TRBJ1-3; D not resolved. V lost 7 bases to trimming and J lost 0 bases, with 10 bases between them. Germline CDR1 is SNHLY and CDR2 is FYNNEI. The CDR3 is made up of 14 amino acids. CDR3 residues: CASKRLTSGNTIYF. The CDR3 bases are TGTGCCAGCAAACGACTTACCTCTGGAAACACCATATATTTT.

CDR3 bases: TGCGCCAGCAGCTCTCCGCCCTACGGGGGTAATTTGGGAAAACTGTTTTTT. Residues: CASSSPPYGGNLGKLFF. J is TRBJ1-4 and V is TRBV5-1, with D perhaps matching TRBD1 (5 bases). V dropped 3 bases and J dropped 10 bases, with 25 bases sitting between them. The germline V gene encodes CDR1 SGHRS and CDR2 YFSETQ. The CDR3 covers 17 residues.

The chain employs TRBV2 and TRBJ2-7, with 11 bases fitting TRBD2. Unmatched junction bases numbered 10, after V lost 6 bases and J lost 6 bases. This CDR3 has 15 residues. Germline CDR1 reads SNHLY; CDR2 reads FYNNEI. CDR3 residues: CASRATSGSPREQYF. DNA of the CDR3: TGTGCCAGCAGGGCTACTAGCGGGAGTCCTCGCGAGCAGTACTTC. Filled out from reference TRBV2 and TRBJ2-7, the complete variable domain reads EPEVTQTPSHQVTQMGQEVILRCVPISNHLYFYWYRQILGQKVEFLVSFYNNEISEKSEIFDDQFSVERPDGSNFTLKIRSTKLEDSAMYFCASRATSGSPREQYFGPGTRLTVT.

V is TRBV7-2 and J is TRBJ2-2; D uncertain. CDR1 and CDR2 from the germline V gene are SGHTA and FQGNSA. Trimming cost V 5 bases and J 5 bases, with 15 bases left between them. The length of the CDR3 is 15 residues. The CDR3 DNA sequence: TGTGCCAGCAGCCCTAGGCCCGGTCGGACCGGGGAGCTGTTTTTT. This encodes CASSPRPGRTGELFF.

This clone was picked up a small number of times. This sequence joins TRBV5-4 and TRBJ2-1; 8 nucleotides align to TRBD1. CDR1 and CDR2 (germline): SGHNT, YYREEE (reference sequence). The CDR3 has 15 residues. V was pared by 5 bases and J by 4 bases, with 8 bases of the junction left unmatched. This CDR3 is CASRLDRGGYNEQFF. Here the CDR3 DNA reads TGTGCCAGCAGATTAGACAGGGGTGGATACAATGAGCAGTTCTTC. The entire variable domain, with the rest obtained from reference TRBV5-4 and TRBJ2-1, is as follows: ETGVTQSPTHLIKTRGQQVTLRCSSQSGHNTVSWYQQALGQGPQFIFQYYREEENGRGNFPPRFSGLQFPNYSSELNVNALELDDSALYLCASRLDRGGYNEQFFGPGTRLTVL.

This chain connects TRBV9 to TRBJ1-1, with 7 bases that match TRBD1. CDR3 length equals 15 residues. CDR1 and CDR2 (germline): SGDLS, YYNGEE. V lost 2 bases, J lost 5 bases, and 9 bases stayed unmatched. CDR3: CASSVSSTGLTEAFF. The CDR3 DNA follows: TGTGCCAGCAGCGTTAGTTCGACAGGGCTTACTGAAGCTTTCTTT.

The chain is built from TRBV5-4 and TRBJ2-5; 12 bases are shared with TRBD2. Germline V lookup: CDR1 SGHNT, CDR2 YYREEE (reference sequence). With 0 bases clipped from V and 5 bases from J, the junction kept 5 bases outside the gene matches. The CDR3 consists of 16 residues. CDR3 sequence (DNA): TGTGCCAGCAGCTTGGTTCTAGCGGGAGGGCAGGAGACCCAGTACTTC. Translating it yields CASSLVLAGGQETQYF. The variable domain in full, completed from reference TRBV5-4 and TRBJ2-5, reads ETGVTQSPTHLIKTRGQQVTLRCSSQSGHNTVSWYQQALGQGPQFIFQYYREEENGRGNFPPRFSGLQFPNYSSELNVNALELDDSALYLCASSLVLAGGQETQYFGPGTRLLVL.